The present TCR beta chain was sequenced within a study of cytomegalovirus exposure and HLA in healthy donors. Findings and limits, study-wide: Relative to the approximately 680-donor mean, N-insertions were reportedly fewer in an Asian-associated ancestry cluster in a later analysis.

A multiplex PCR was run with 60 Vbeta primers and 13 Jbeta primers. Sequenced by immunoSEQ multiplex PCR; TCRdb stores in-frame clones only, minus some. The table has fewer than 80,000 clones, about 81% seen once. On this clone: Its antigen remains unidentified.

The CDR3 is 16 residues long. The V and J ends lost 4 bases and 0 bases, in that order; junction bases with no gene match: 6. Germline CDR1 reads KGHSH; CDR2 reads LQKENI. This clonotype was obtained from a woman aged 25-40 years in good health and CMV-seronegative. Sequencing was done on a sample of PBMCs. V gene TRBV18 combines with J gene TRBJ1-3; TRBD1 agrees at 7 bases. CDR3 residues: CASSQGGTDSGNTIYF. For the CDR3, the DNA is TGTGCCAGCTCACAGGGCGGGACAGACTCTGGAAACACCATATATTTT.